This T cell receptor (beta chain) is from a study of T cell changes during pregnancy in multiple sclerosis (dated by TCRdb to 2018 to 2020). For the study in its entirety: The study examined how the T cell repertoire changed over the course of pregnancy in women with multiple sclerosis.

Library preparation used the immunoSEQ multiplex PCR assay. Drawn from immuneACCESS, this table holds only the in-frame rearrangements with V and J called that TCRdb kept. Clones are partly lost; checked studies trace under half to an unresolved V gene and leave the rest unexplained. The sample table lists roughly 89,000 clones, 94% of them with a count of one. The ten largest clones capture about 1.7% of the sample. Via the germline V gene, CDR1 is SGHNT and CDR2 YENEEA. From the cysteine up to the phenylalanine, the CDR3 has a length of 15 residues. Only CDR3 DNA is held: 45 bases, read in frame from base 1. Trimming accounts for 4 bases at V and 2 bases at J, while the number of junction bases matched to no gene is 6. Of note for this clone: Its antigen is still unknown. No qualities accompany the bases; no much larger clone lies one base away.

The sequencing used peripheral blood, collected after pregnancy. Recombination joined TRBV11-3 with TRBJ2-5, and 8 junction bases match TRBD2. This receptor was taken from a female donor in good health, enrolled as a control in a pregnancy study. The nucleotide sequence reads TGTGCCAGCAGCTCCCGGACTAGCTCTCAAGAGACCCAGTACTTC. Translated, this is CASSSRTSSQETQYF.